This paragraph covers one TCR beta chain sequence. Sequenced by immunoSEQ multiplex PCR; TCRdb stores in-frame clones only, minus some. The sample lists 350,000 to 450,000 clones; 75% to 90% were seen once. The record originates from a study of blood T cell repertoires in COVID-19. This CDR3 has 12 amino acids. CDR1 MNHEY and CDR2 SVGAGI come from the germline V gene. V lost 11 bases to trimming and J lost 3 bases, with 11 bases between them. The chain carries TRBV6-5 and TRBJ1-5, with D possibly matching TRBD1 (5 bases). The TCR sequence derives from a man younger than 45 who had recovered from COVID-19. Sequenced material: PBMCs or T cells enriched from blood (not recorded which). Written as DNA, the CDR3 is TGTGCCGGGGGGAGGGACAATCAGCCCCAGCATTTT. This codes for CAGGRDNQPQHF.